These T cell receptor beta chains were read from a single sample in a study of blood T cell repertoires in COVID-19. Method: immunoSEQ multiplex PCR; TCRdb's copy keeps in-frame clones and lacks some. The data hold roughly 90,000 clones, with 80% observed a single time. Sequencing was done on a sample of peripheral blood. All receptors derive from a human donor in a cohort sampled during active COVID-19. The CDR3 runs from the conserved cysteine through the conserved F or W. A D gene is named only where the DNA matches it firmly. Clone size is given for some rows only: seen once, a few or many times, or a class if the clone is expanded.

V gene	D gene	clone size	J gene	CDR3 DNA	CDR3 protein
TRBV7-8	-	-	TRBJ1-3	TGTGCCAGCAGCTTAGGCGCGGGACGAACTGGAAACACCATATATTTT	CASSLGAGRTGNTIYF
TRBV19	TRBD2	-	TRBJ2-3	TGTGCCAGTAGTCGGACTAGCGGGAGATCGGGGGCTCGGGATACGCAGTATTTT	CASSRTSGRSGARDTQYF
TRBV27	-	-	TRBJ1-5	TGTGCCAGCAGTCCCAACCCCGGGACACGGGGCAATCAGCCCCAGCATTTT	CASSPNPGTRGNQPQHF
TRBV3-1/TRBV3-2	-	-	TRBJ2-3	TGTGCCAGCAGCCTCCGGCGGGGCGATACGCAGTATTTT	CASSLRRGDTQYF
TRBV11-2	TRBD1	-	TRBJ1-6	TGTGCCAGCAGACCCGGGACAGGAAATTCACCCCTCCACTTT	CASRPGTGNSPLHF
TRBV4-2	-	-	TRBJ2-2	TGTGCCAGCAGCCAAGAATCCAGGGCGAACACCGGGGAGCTGTTTTTT	CASSQESRANTGELFF
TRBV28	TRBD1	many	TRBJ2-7	TGTGCCAGCAGTTTGGGAGGACAGGGAGGTCACGAGCAGTACTTC	CASSLGGQGGHEQYF
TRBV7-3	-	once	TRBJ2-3	TGTGCCAGCAGCTTAAGACAGCGCACAGATACGCAGTATTTT	CASSLRQRTDTQYF
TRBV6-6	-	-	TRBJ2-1	TGTGCCAGCAGTCGCCCCAATTCAGGTTTGAATGAGCAGTTCTTC	CASSRPNSGLNEQFF
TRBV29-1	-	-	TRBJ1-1	TGCAGCGTTGCCCGGGGAAGGGACACTGAAGCTTTCTTT	CSVARGRDTEAFF
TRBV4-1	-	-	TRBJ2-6	TGCGCCAGCAGCCCCGGAGCCTCTGGGGCCAACGTCCTGACTTTC	CASSPGASGANVLTF
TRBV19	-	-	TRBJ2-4	TGTGCCAGTAGTACCTCGACAGGTCGGCACATTCAGTACTTC	CASSTSTGRHIQYF
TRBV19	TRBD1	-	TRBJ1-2	TGTGCCAGTACGACAGGGGGCAGTGGCTATGGCTACACCTTC	CASTTGGSGYGYTF
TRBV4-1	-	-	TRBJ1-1	TGCGCCAGCAGCCAAGGCCCCTCAAGGGGCACTGAAGCTTTCTTT	CASSQGPSRGTEAFF
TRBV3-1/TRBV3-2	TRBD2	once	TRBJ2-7	TGTGCCAGCAGCTCCGGGACTAGCGGAAACCAGCAGTACTTC	CASSSGTSGNQQYF
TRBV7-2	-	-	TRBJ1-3	TGTGCCAGCAGCTACCAACAGGGAGCGGACACCATATATTTT	CASSYQQGADTIYF
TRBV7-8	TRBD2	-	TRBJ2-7	TGTGCCAGCAGCTTAAAAGCGGGAGCGGTCTACGAGCAGTACTTC	CASSLKAGAVYEQYF
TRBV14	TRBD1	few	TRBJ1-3	TGTGCCAGCAGCCAAAGGACAGGAGGAGGAAACACCATATATTTT	CASSQRTGGGNTIYF
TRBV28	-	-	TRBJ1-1	TGTGCCAGCAGTTTGACAGGATTTATCGAGAACACTGAAGCTTTCTTT	CASSLTGFIENTEAFF
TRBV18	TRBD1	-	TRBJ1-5	TGTGCCAGCTCACCAGAGGTTGGACAGGCACCCCAGCATTTT	CASSPEVGQAPQHF
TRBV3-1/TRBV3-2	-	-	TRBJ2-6	TGTGCCAGCAGCCGACAGTTTTCTGGGGCCAACGTCCTGACTTTC	CASSRQFSGANVLTF
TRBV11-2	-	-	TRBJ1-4	TGTGCCAGCAAACCCGGAGCAACTAATGAAAAACTGTTTTTT	CASKPGATNEKLFF
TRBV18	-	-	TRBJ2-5	TGTGCCAGCTCACCCAGAGACTATCAAGAGACCCAGTACTTC	CASSPRDYQETQYF
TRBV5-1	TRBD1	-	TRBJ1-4	TGCGCCAGCAGCCCGGGACAGGATTCAACTAATGAAAAACTGTTTTTT	CASSPGQDSTNEKLFF
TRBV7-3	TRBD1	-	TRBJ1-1	TGTGCCAGCAGGCAGACAGGGCACACTGAAGCTTTCTTT	CASRQTGHTEAFF
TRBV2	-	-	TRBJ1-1	TGTGCCAGCAGTAAAGACAGGAACACTGAAGCTTTCTTT	CASSKDRNTEAFF
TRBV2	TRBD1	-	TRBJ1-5	TGTGCCAGCAGCGAACAGGGGGGCGATCAGCCCCAGCATTTT	CASSEQGGDQPQHF
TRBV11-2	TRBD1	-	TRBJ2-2	TGTGCCAGCAGCCGGACAGGGGTGACCGGGGAGCTGTTTTTT	CASSRTGVTGELFF
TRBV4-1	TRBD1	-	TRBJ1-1	TGCGCCAGCAGCCAGGCACTACAGGGGTACACTGAAGCTTTCTTT	CASSQALQGYTEAFF
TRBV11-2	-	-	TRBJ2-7	TGTGCCAGCAGCTTAGCCGCGCGGACGCAGCGGACCCCCTACGAGCAGTACTTC	CASSLAARTQRTPYEQYF
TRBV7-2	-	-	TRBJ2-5	TGTGCCAGCAGCTTAGGGGGCAGCCAAGAGACCCAGTACTTC	CASSLGGSQETQYF
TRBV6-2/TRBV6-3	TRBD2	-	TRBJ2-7	TGTGCCAGCAGCCCGGGACTAGCGGGAGTTCGCGAGCAGTACTTC	CASSPGLAGVREQYF
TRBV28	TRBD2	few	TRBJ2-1	TGTGCCAGCAGTTTATTTATCGGGGGATTGTCCTCGGGTAGCGGGGGTACGGATGAGCAGTTCTTC	CASSLFIGGLSSGSGGTDEQFF
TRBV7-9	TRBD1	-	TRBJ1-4	TGTGCCAGCAGCCTGGGACAGGGAAACGAAAAACTGTTTTTT	CASSLGQGNEKLFF
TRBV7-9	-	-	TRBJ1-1	TGTGCCAGCAAGATAGCGATGAACACTGAAGCTTTCTTT	CASKIAMNTEAFF
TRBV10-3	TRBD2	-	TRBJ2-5	TGTGCCATCAGTGAAAGTCTAGCGGGGGAAGAGACCCAGTACTTC	CAISESLAGEETQYF
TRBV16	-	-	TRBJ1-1	TGTGCCAGCAGCCAATTTGGACAGAACACTGAAGCTTTCTTT	CASSQFGQNTEAFF
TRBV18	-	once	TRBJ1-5	TGTGCCAGCTCACCGGGCCCTAACAATCAGCCCCAGCATTTT	CASSPGPNNQPQHF
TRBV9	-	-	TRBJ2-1	TGTGCCAGCAGCGTAGCTCCGGGACTGCGCAATGAGCAGTTCTTC	CASSVAPGLRNEQFF
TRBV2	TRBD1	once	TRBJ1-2	TGTGCCAGCAGTGGGCAGGGGGATAGTGGCTACACCTTC	CASSGQGDSGYTF
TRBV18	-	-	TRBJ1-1	TGTGCCAGCTCACCTGGAATTGAGGGAGCATCTTTCTTT	CASSPGIEGASFF
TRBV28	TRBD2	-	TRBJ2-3	TGTGCCAGCAGTTCCAGACTAGCGGGAACCCGGAGAGATACGCAGTATTTT	CASSSRLAGTRRDTQYF
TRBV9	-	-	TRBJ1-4	TGTGCCAGCAGCCCATCCTTGGGGGGCCCAGCGGGGGAAAAACTGTTTTTT	CASSPSLGGPAGEKLFF
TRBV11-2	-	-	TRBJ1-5	TGTGCCAGCAGCAGACACGCACCGCCCCAGCATTTT	CASSRHAPPQHF
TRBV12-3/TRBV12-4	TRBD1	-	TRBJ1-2	TGTGCCAGCAGTTTAGGGACAGGCTATGGCTACACCTTC	CASSLGTGYGYTF
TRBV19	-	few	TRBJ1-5	TGTGCCAGTGACGGCGGCGGCCCGTTCAATCCCCAGCATTTT	CASDGGGPFNPQHF
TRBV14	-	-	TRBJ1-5	TGTGCCAGCAGCCTGACAGGACGCAATCAGCCCCAGCATTTT	CASSLTGRNQPQHF
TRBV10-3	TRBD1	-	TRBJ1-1	TGTGCCATCAGTGCGGGACAGGGGCTCGTTCGGGAGAACACTGAAGCTTTCTTT	CAISAGQGLVRENTEAFF
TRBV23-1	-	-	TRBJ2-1	TGCGCCCCGTCAGGCACAGACCCATACAATGAGCAGTTCTTC	CAPSGTDPYNEQFF
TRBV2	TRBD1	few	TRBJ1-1	TGTGCCTCACGACAGGGGGGTTCGAACACTGAAGCTTTCTTT	CASRQGGSNTEAFF
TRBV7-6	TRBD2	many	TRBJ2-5	TGTGCCAGCAGCTTAGGTGCTAGCGGGGGGGAGACCCAGTACTTC	CASSLGASGGETQYF
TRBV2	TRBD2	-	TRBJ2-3	TGTGCCGGTCCCTGGCGGGGGGGCTCAGATACGCAGTATTTT	CAGPWRGGSDTQYF
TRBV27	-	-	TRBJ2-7	TGTGCCAGCAGTTACCAGGTCATGTCCGAGCAGTACTTC	CASSYQVMSEQYF
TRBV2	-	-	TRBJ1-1	TGTGCCAGCAGTGAAAGCGCAGGGTTGCGCACTGAAGCTTTCTTT	CASSESAGLRTEAFF
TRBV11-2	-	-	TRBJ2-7	TGTGCCAGCTCCCTTGGGGGCGGGTCGAGGGAGCAGTACTTC	CASSLGGGSREQYF